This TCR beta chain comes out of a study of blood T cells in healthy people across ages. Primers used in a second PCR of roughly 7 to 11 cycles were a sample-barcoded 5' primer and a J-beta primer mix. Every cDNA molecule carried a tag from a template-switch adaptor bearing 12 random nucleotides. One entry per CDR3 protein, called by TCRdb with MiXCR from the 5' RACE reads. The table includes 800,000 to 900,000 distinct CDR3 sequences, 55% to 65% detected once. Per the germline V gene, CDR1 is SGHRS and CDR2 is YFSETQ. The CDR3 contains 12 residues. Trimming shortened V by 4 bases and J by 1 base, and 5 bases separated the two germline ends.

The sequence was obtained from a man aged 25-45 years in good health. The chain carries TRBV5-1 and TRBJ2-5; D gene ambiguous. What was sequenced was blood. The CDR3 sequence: CASSAPQETQYF. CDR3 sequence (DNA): TGCGCCAGCAGCGCACCCCAAGAGACCCAGTACTTC.